Given below is one T cell receptor beta chain in context. Germline V gene lookup returns CDR1 SEHNR and CDR2 FQNEAQ (reference sequence). V was clipped by 2 bases and J by 4 bases; unmatched bases: 2. This CDR3 is built from 15 residues. The data were taken from a study of blood T cell repertoires in COVID-19. Study in general: Donors in the United States, Italy and Spain gave samples during acute or convalescent COVID-19. PBMCs, B-cell-depleted T cells, or T cells were the source of the cDNA or gDNA that made up the material.

Study processing details: Reference gene primer amplification yielded estimated nucleated cell counts. Data came from immunoSEQ multiplex PCR; TCRdb stores just in-frame clones and leaves some out. That table gives V, J and clone size, and the DNA gave D and trimming. The sample comprises approximately 190,000 clones, 75% to 90% of which are singletons, and about 7% rests with the top ten. The sample taken for sequencing was peripheral blood. The genes are TRBV7-9 and TRBJ2-3, with TRBD2 identical over 11 bases. The sequence was collected from a man aged 60 to 75 with acute or convalescent COVID-19. The CDR3: CASSLRGLAADTQYF. In DNA form, the CDR3 reads TGTGCCAGCAGCTTAAGGGGACTAGCGGCAGATACGCAGTATTTT.